Below are 10 T cell receptor beta chains sequenced from a single sample in a study of shared clonotypes between healthy human individuals. Measured with immunoSEQ multiplex PCR; TCRdb has only the in-frame clones, and not every one. The profile covers around 2,000,000 clones, with 85% to 95% appearing a single time and 0.13% taken by the ten largest. Sequenced sample: naive CD4+ T cells sorted from blood. The subset denotes: CD45RA+ positively selected. Every receptor here comes from a man between 18 and 29 years old in good health.

The V and J genes are TRBV21-1 and TRBJ1-2; TRBD1 is the table's D call and was not checked against the DNA. TRBV21-1 is listed as a pseudogene. The length of the CDR3 is 16 residues. The CDR3 sequence: CASSKVGDSINYGYTF. The CDR3 coding sequence is TGTGCCAGCAGCAAAGTTGGGGACAGTATAAACTATGGCTACACCTTC.

The chain couples TRBV9 to TRBJ1-3; D is perhaps TRBD1 (5 bases). V lost 3 bases and J 3 bases, leaving 13 bases between the germline ends. The CDR3 loop spans 15 amino acids. Germline CDR1 is SGDLS and CDR2 is YYNGEE. The CDR3 DNA sequence: TGTGCCAGCAGCGGACCCAGGGAGGGTGGAAACACCATATATTTT. The encoded protein is CASSGPREGGNTIYF. Filled out from reference TRBV9 and TRBJ1-3, the complete variable domain reads DSGVTQTPKHLITATGQRVTLRCSPRSGDLSVYWYQQSLDQGLQFLIQYYNGEERAKGNILERFSAQQFPDLHSELNLSSLELGDSALYFCASSGPREGGNTIYFGEGSWLTVV.

This clone has more than one count but fewer than ten. Other DNA sequences in the sample encode the same CDR3. V and J are TRBV12-5 and TRBJ1-2; the D gene is possibly TRBD1 (5 bases). Trimming removed 6 bases at V and 3 bases at J, with 11 bases between. Germline CDR1 LGHNT, CDR2 FRNRAP. There are 13 residues in the CDR3. CDR3 sequence (DNA): TGTGCTAGTGGGCGTACAGGTTACTATGGCTACACCTTC. Amino acid sequence: CASGRTGYYGYTF.

This chain joins TRBV28 and TRBJ1-2, with 8 bases aligning to TRBD1. Germline V gene sequence: CDR1 MDHEN, CDR2 SYDVKM. CDR3 length: 14 amino acids. J was trimmed by 6 bases and V by 5 bases; bases with no gene match: 8. In nucleotides, the CDR3 is TGTGCCAGCAGTCCCGGGACAGGCGGGCATGGCTACACCTTC. Protein product: CASSPGTGGHGYTF.

The gene calls are TRBV5-1 and TRBJ1-2; D unresolved. There are 14 residues in the CDR3. V lost 5 bases, J lost 2 bases, and 13 bases lay in between. From germline, CDR1 is SGHRS and CDR2 YFSETQ. The CDR3 here is CASRAGPLNYGYTF. The DNA for the CDR3 is TGCGCCAGCAGGGCAGGACCCCTGAACTATGGCTACACCTTC.

This clone appeared once. This rearrangement joins TRBV7-6 to TRBJ2-7, with TRBD1 identical over 9 bases. The CDR3 is made up of 14 amino acids. The germline CDR1 and CDR2 sequences are SGHVS and FNYEAQ. The trim removed 4 bases at V and 4 bases at J, leaving 5 bases unmatched. This chain's CDR3 is CASSSPGTGYEQYF. CDR3 bases: TGTGCCAGCAGCTCCCCCGGGACAGGGTACGAGCAGTACTTC.

A note on this clone: Other DNA sequences in the sample encode the same CDR3. This rearrangement joins TRBV5-4 to TRBJ2-5, with a weak D call TRBD2 (5 bases). The CDR3 spans 13 residues. Trimming took 5 bases from V and 2 from J, leaving 10 bases between them. Looked up from germline, CDR1 is SGHNT and CDR2 is YYREEE (reference sequence). The chain's CDR3 is CASSSPGQETQYF. The DNA of the CDR3 is TGTGCCAGCAGTTCTCCGGGGCAAGAGACCCAGTACTTC.

In the case of this clone: Other DNA sequences in the sample encode the same CDR3. V and J are TRBV7-3 and TRBJ2-7; 9 bases are shared with TRBD1. The germline V gene encodes CDR1 SGHTA and CDR2 FQGTGA. V dropped 1 base and J dropped 4; count of bases not matched to a gene: 2. The CDR3 is 14 residues long. CDR3 DNA sequence: TGTGCCAGCAGCTTAAGCGGACAGGGGTACGAGCAGTACTTC. Amino acids: CASSLSGQGYEQYF. Full variable domain (rest looked up from reference TRBV7-3 and TRBJ2-7): GAGVSQTPSNKVTEKGKYVELRCDPISGHTALYWYRQSLGQGPEFLIYFQGTGAADDSGLPNDRFFAVRPEGSVSTLKIQRTERGDSAVYLCASSLSGQGYEQYFGPGTRLTVT.

The chain recombines TRBV6-4 with TRBJ2-7; D unresolved. Looked up from germline, CDR1 is MRHNA and CDR2 is SNTAGT. Trimming pared 6 bases from V and 0 bases from J, leaving 21 bases between. This CDR3 region has 17 residues. CDR3 residues: CASSLSVETRYSYEQYF. CDR3 coding DNA: TGTGCCAGCAGCCTGTCGGTGGAGACAAGGTACTCCTACGAGCAGTACTTC.

The genes are TRBV10-3 and TRBJ2-1; 13 nucleotides agree with TRBD2. Germline V lookup: CDR1 ENHRY, CDR2 SYGVKD. This CDR3 has 19 amino acids. Trimming removed 6 bases from V and 2 bases from J; junction bases left unmatched: 13. This chain's CDR3 is CAISGPGGLAGVTYNEQFF. DNA of the CDR3: TGTGCCATCAGCGGGCCGGGCGGACTAGCGGGGGTTACCTACAATGAGCAGTTCTTC.